The 26 T cell receptor beta chains reported below all come from one sample, sequenced in a study of blood T cell repertoires in COVID-19. TCRdb's table, derived via immunoSEQ multiplex PCR, lists solely in-frame clones and lacks some. The sample has about 75,000 clones; 88% are singletons. The specimen sequenced was peripheral blood. Every receptor here comes from a human donor in a cohort sampled during active COVID-19.

The chain links TRBV7-2 to TRBJ1-3; D unresolved. V was clipped by 1 base and J by 3 bases, with 7 bases between them. The CDR3 is 14 amino acids. Germline V gene sequence: CDR1 SGHTA, CDR2 FQGNSA. CDR3 coding DNA: TGTGCCAGCAGCTTAGAGGGAGATGGAAACACCATATATTTT. The encoded protein is CASSLEGDGNTIYF.

The J gene is TRBJ1-4, the V gene TRBV9; 8 nucleotides agree with TRBD1. In germline, CDR1 is SGDLS, CDR2 YYNGEE. The CDR3 length is 16 residues. J was trimmed by 3 bases and V by 1 base; bases with no gene match: 5. The CDR3 sequence is CASSVTGQGPNEKLFF. Here the CDR3 DNA reads TGTGCCAGCAGCGTAACCGGACAGGGCCCTAATGAAAAACTGTTTTTT.

This chain links TRBV10-3 with TRBJ1-4; 8 bases fit TRBD1. The CDR3 is made up of 14 amino acids. J was trimmed by 7 bases and V by 5 bases; bases with no gene match: 6. The germline gives CDR1 ENHRY, CDR2 SYGVKD. The CDR3 DNA reads as TGTGCCATCAGTTCAACAGGGGGAGGTGAAAAACTGTTTTTT. Its translation is CAISSTGGGEKLFF.

The gene calls are TRBV5-4 and TRBJ1-4; possibly TRBD1 for D (5 bases). Germline CDR1 SGHNT, CDR2 YYREEE (reference sequence). This CDR3 contains 17 residues. Trimming left V 0 bases short and J 2 bases short, with 14 bases between. The CDR3 protein is CASSLASGHGTNEKLFF. In nucleotides, the CDR3 is TGTGCCAGCAGCTTGGCCTCCGGACACGGGACTAATGAAAAACTGTTTTTT. Full variable domain (rest looked up from reference TRBV5-4 and TRBJ1-4): ETGVTQSPTHLIKTRGQQVTLRCSSQSGHNTVSWYQQALGQGPQFIFQYYREEENGRGNFPPRFSGLQFPNYSSELNVNALELDDSALYLCASSLASGHGTNEKLFFGSGTQLSVL.

The V and J genes are TRBV5-1 and TRBJ2-1, with 11 bases that match TRBD2. The J segment lost 3 bases and the V segment lost 4 bases, leaving 3 bases of the junction unmatched. The CDR3 is 15 residues long. In germline, CDR1 is SGHRS, CDR2 YFSETQ. The CDR3 DNA is TGCGCCAGCAGCACCGGACTAGCGGGCTACAATGAGCAGTTCTTC. Its protein is CASSTGLAGYNEQFF.

The CDR3, as DNA: TGCGCCAGCAGTGAGTCGTCTAGCGAGCAGTACTTC. This translates into CASSESSSEQYF. This chain uses TRBV10-2 with TRBJ2-7, with D unresolved. This CDR3 comprises 12 residues. The germline gives CDR1 WSHSY, CDR2 SAAADI. V dropped 0 bases and J dropped 6 bases, with 6 bases sitting between them.

The gene calls are TRBV5-6 and TRBJ1-4; unclear D gene. From germline, CDR1 is SGHDT and CDR2 YYEEEE. The CDR3 is 16 amino acids. Trimming took off 2 bases at V and 0 bases at J, with 11 bases between the two ends. This CDR3 reads CASSFGAAATNEKLFF. As DNA, the CDR3 is TGTGCCAGCAGCTTTGGCGCGGCTGCAACTAATGAAAAACTGTTTTTT.

The V gene is TRBV5-1, the J gene TRBJ2-1; TRBD2 might be the D (5 bases). V was shortened by 1 base and J by 1 base, with 9 bases between the two germline ends. Per the germline V gene, CDR1 is SGHRS and CDR2 is YFSETQ. The CDR3 contains 15 residues. The CDR3 region has the DNA TGCGCCAGCAGCTTGCAAGGGAGATCCTACAATGAGCAGTTCTTC. Protein: CASSLQGRSYNEQFF.

The chain has TRBV24-1 and TRBJ1-5, with 8 bases lining up with TRBD1. Trimming cost V 3 bases and J 0 bases; bases outside gene matches: 6. Germline V gives CDR1 KGHDR, CDR2 SFDVKD. This CDR3 contains 17 residues. The CDR3 sequence: CATSDPGTGRSNQPQHF. The CDR3 region has the DNA TGTGCCACCAGTGATCCCGGGACAGGCCGTAGCAATCAGCCCCAGCATTTT.

The chain's CDR3 is CASSIDGASGTDTQYF. In DNA form, the CDR3 reads TGCGCCAGCAGCATCGACGGAGCTAGCGGCACAGATACGCAGTATTTT. The chain uses TRBV5-1 and TRBJ2-3, with a weak D call TRBD2 (6 bases). CDR1 is SGHRS, CDR2 YFSETQ, per germline. The CDR3 has 16 amino acids. Trimming removed 4 bases from V and 1 base from J, with 16 bases in between. The whole variable domain, filled in from reference TRBV5-1 and TRBJ2-3, reads KAGVTQTPRYLIKTRGQQVTLSCSPISGHRSVSWYQQTPGQGLQFLFEYFSETQRNKGNFPGRFSGRQFSNSRSEMNVSTLELGDSALYLCASSIDGASGTDTQYFGPGTRLTVL.

This chain connects TRBV10-1 to TRBJ1-1; no clear D. Trimming stripped 6 bases from V and 0 bases from J, with 8 bases between. The CDR3 extends over 13 amino acids. The V gene's germline CDR1 is WNHNN and CDR2 SYGVQD (reference sequence). CDR3: CASRSTLNTEAFF. CDR3 coding DNA: TGCGCCAGCAGATCCACACTGAACACTGAAGCTTTCTTT.

The chain recombines TRBV28 with TRBJ1-4; D is unresolved. Per germline, CDR1 MDHEN and CDR2 SYDVKM. V shed 3 bases and J shed 8 bases, with 13 bases lying between them. The CDR3 is 14 residues long. The CDR3 is CASSFAAAGEKLFF. The DNA for the CDR3 is TGTGCCAGCAGTTTCGCGGCGGCTGGGGAAAAACTGTTTTTT. The full variable domain, completed using reference TRBV28 and TRBJ1-4, is DVKVTQSSRYLVKRTGEKVFLECVQDMDHENMFWYRQDPGLGLRLIYFSYDVKMKEKGDIPEGYSVSREKKERFSLILESASTNQTSMYLCASSFAAAGEKLFFGSGTQLSVL.

V gene TRBV11-1 combines with J gene TRBJ2-1; the D gene is possibly TRBD1 (6 bases). V lost 1 base, J lost 4 bases, and 11 bases lay in between. There are 15 residues in the CDR3. Germline values: CDR1 SGHAT, CDR2 FQDESV (reference sequence). CDR3 residues: CASSLGTAIYNEQFF. In DNA, the CDR3 is TGTGCCAGCAGCTTAGGGACAGCCATTTACAATGAGCAGTTCTTC.

This chain joins TRBV6-2 or TRBV6-3 and TRBJ2-3; D call uncertain. This CDR3 comprises 16 residues. Trimming stripped 3 bases from V and 0 bases from J, with 13 bases between. Germline assignment: CDR1 MNHEY and CDR2 SVGEGT. The CDR3 bases are TGTGCCAGCAGTTATAGTCCCGGTCTTAGCACAGATACGCAGTATTTT. The encoded protein is CASSYSPGLSTDTQYF.

The V gene is TRBV3-1 (or the pseudogene TRBV3-2), the J gene TRBJ2-1, with 10 nucleotides matching TRBD2. CDR1 LGHDT and CDR2 YNNKEL come from the germline V gene (reference sequence). This CDR3 contains 16 residues. V dropped 2 bases and J dropped 5; count of bases not matched to a gene: 6. CDR3 coding DNA: TGTGCCAGCAGCCAATCCGGGACTAGCGTTCACAATGAGCAGTTCTTC. Its protein product is CASSQSGTSVHNEQFF.

This chain uses TRBV28 with TRBJ2-2; TRBD1 matches at 7 bases. J lost 3 bases, V lost 2 bases, and 0 bases had no gene match. The CDR3 sequence is 14 residues long. Germline V gene sequence: CDR1 MDHEN, CDR2 SYDVKM. The CDR3 sequence is CASSLQGDTGELFF. CDR3 nucleotides: TGTGCCAGCAGTTTACAGGGGGACACCGGGGAGCTGTTTTTT.

This chain links TRBV2 with TRBJ2-1; a possible D gene is TRBD2 (5 bases). The V gene lost 4 bases and the J gene lost 9 bases, with 10 bases spanning the gap. Germline V gene sequence: CDR1 SNHLY, CDR2 FYNNEI. CDR3 length: 12 amino acids. CDR3 sequence: CASSGPAGEQFF. CDR3 DNA sequence: TGTGCCAGCAGTGGACCGGCGGGTGAGCAGTTCTTC.

In its sample, this clone was seen a few times. This chain links TRBV2 with TRBJ2-3; 9 bases align to TRBD1. Germline assignment: CDR1 SNHLY and CDR2 FYNNEI. This CDR3 is 13 amino acids long. Trimming at V came to 9 bases and at J to 6 bases, leaving 7 bases not matched to a gene. The CDR3 DNA reads as TGTGCCAGGGGACAGGGAAGAGGGGATACGCAGTATTTT. Translation gives CARGQGRGDTQYF.

The gene calls are TRBV3-1 (or the pseudogene TRBV3-2) and TRBJ2-1, with 8 positions matching TRBD2. The germline CDR1 and CDR2 sequences are LGHDT and YNNKEL (reference sequence). Trimming cost V 0 bases and J 0 bases; bases outside gene matches: 22. CDR3 size: 23 residues. The DNA for the CDR3 is TGTGCCAGCAGCCAAGATCCCCCCGGGGGGGCGGGAGTGAAGGGGCTCTCCTACAATGAGCAGTTCTTC. Amino acid sequence: CASSQDPPGGAGVKGLSYNEQFF.

V and J are TRBV3-1 (or the pseudogene TRBV3-2) and TRBJ1-1, with D maybe TRBD1 (6 bases). CDR1 and CDR2 from the germline V gene are LGHDT and YNNKEL (reference sequence). The CDR3 spans 15 residues. V lost 1 base and J 1 base, leaving 10 bases between the germline ends. The CDR3 here is CASSQAGAPNTEAFF. CDR3 bases: TGTGCCAGCAGCCAAGCAGGGGCCCCGAACACTGAAGCTTTCTTT.

The chain combines TRBV6-1 with TRBJ2-1; 8 nucleotides match TRBD2. The V gene end was trimmed by 2 bases and the J gene end by 2 bases; junction bases not matched to a gene: 5. There are 16 residues in the CDR3. Germline CDR1 MNHNS, CDR2 SASEGT. The CDR3 nucleotides are TGTGCCAGCAGTGAACGAGGCGGGGGGACCTACAATGAGCAGTTCTTC. Translation: CASSERGGGTYNEQFF.

The chain couples TRBV4-3 to TRBJ1-2; a weak D match, TRBD1 (6 bases). The CDR3 has 14 amino acids. Germline V gives CDR1 LGHNA, CDR2 YSLEER. Trimming left V 1 base short and J 3 bases short, with 9 bases between. The CDR3 protein is CASSQVTGDYGYTF. CDR3 nucleotides: TGCGCCAGCAGCCAAGTGACAGGAGACTATGGCTACACCTTC.

J is TRBJ2-6 and V is TRBV18, with TRBD1 identical over 7 bases. V was clipped by 2 bases and J by 1 base; unmatched bases: 2. This CDR3 has 16 residues. Germline V gene sequence: CDR1 KGHSH, CDR2 LQKENI. The CDR3, as DNA: TGTGCCAGCTCACCAACGACAGGGTCTGGGGCCAACGTCCTGACTTTC. It is translated as CASSPTTGSGANVLTF.

This chain connects TRBV4-1 to TRBJ2-3; TRBD1 aligns across 9 bases. The CDR3 totals 17 residues. Germline CDR1 is MGHRA and CDR2 is YSYEKL. With V trimmed by 6 bases and J by 2 bases, 12 bases remained unmatched. DNA for the CDR3: TGCGCCAGCAGTCTTTTTCCGGGACAGGGATTCACAGATACGCAGTATTTT. Its protein product is CASSLFPGQGFTDTQYF.

V gene TRBV5-1 combines with J gene TRBJ2-3; 11 bases map to TRBD1. The ends lost 4 bases at V and 3 bases at J; junction bases unmatched: 7. The CDR3 runs 16 residues. Germline lookup yields CDR1 SGHRS and CDR2 YFSETQ. The CDR3 here is CASSGTGGRGTDTQYF. CDR3 DNA: TGCGCCAGCAGCGGGACAGGGGGAAGGGGGACAGATACGCAGTATTTT.

The rearrangement uses TRBV10-3 and TRBJ1-2; 8 bases agree with TRBD1. Germline lookup yields CDR1 ENHRY and CDR2 SYGVKD. The CDR3 spans 15 residues. V gave up 0 bases and J gave up 3 bases; unmatched junction bases: 3. The DNA of the CDR3 is TGTGCCATCAGTGAGTCTGGACAGGGAGACTATGGCTACACCTTC. Translated: CAISESGQGDYGYTF.